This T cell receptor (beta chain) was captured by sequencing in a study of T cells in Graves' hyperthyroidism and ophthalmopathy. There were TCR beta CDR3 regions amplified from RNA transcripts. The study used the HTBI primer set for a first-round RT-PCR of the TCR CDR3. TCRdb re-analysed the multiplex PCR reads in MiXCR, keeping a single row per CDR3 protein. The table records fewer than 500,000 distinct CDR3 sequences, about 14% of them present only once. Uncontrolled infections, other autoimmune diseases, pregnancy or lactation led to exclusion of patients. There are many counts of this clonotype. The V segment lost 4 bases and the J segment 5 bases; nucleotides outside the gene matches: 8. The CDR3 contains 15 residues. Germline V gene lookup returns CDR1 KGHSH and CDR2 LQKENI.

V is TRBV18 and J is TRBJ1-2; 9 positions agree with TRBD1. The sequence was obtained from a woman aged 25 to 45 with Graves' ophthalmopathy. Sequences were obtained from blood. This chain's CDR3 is CASSQDRGVEYGYTF. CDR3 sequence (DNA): TGTGCCAGCTCACAGGACAGGGGTGTTGAATATGGCTACACCTTC.